Below, one T cell receptor (beta chain) is given with its context. The data derive from a study of blood T cell repertoires in COVID-19. The protocol was immunoSEQ multiplex PCR, while the TCRdb copy is restricted to in-frame clones and leaves out a portion. The profile shows around 52,000 clones, around 88% of them singletons. Germline CDR1 MGHRA, CDR2 YSYEKL. Trimming cost V 4 bases and J 0 bases, with 15 bases left between them. This CDR3 region has 16 residues. The rearrangement links TRBV4-1 to TRBJ1-1; maybe TRBD1 (6 bases). Material: peripheral blood. The TCR comes from a human donor in a cohort sampled during active COVID-19. Here the CDR3 reads CASSPRDTTMNTEAFF. The CDR3 nucleotides are TGCGCCAGCAGCCCCAGGGACACAACCATGAACACTGAAGCTTTCTTT.